These 25 T cell receptor beta chains came from one sample sequenced in a study of cytomegalovirus exposure and HLA in healthy donors. PCR amplification relied on 60 Vbeta primers (plus 13 Jbeta primers). This table comes from immunoSEQ multiplex PCR, and its TCRdb copy is limited to in-frame clones, with some not included. The profile shows 200,000 to 250,000 clones, about 84% of them singletons. The sample was PBMCs. All receptors derive from a human donor in good health.

The chain uses TRBV7-3 and TRBJ2-1; 12 bases are a match to TRBD2. V was clipped by 5 bases and J by 4 bases; unmatched bases: 6. The CDR3 length is 16 residues. CDR1 and CDR2 from the germline V gene are SGHTA and FQGTGA. This chain's CDR3 is CASSRSLAGGYNEQFF. The CDR3 coding sequence is TGTGCCAGCAGCCGCAGTCTAGCGGGAGGGTACAATGAGCAGTTCTTC.

The chain couples TRBV4-3 to TRBJ2-3; 10 bases align to TRBD2. J lost 6 bases, V lost 4 bases, and 10 bases had no gene match. Germline V gives CDR1 LGHNA, CDR2 YSLEER. The CDR3 has 16 residues. This chain's CDR3 is CASSPSSGRALDTQYF. CDR3 sequence (DNA): TGCGCCAGCAGCCCATCAAGCGGGAGGGCCCTGGATACGCAGTATTTT.

The chain carries TRBV25-1 and TRBJ1-1; D unresolved. Germline assignment: CDR1 MGHDK and CDR2 SYGVNS. The CDR3 sequence is 12 residues long. V gave up 7 bases and J gave up 3 bases, with 9 bases separating them. The CDR3 here is CASTGSYTEAFF. The CDR3 DNA reads as TGTGCCAGCACGGGTAGTTACACTGAAGCTTTCTTT.

This clone came up once. The V gene is TRBV5-4, the J gene TRBJ2-1; possibly TRBD1 for D (5 bases). CDR3 length equals 13 residues. Trimming shortened V by 2 bases and J by 8 bases, and 11 bases separated the two germline ends. Germline-derived CDR1 and CDR2 are SGHNT and YYREEE (reference sequence). The CDR3, as DNA: TGTGCCAGCAGCTTTCAGGGAATGGATGAGCAGTTCTTC. Residues: CASSFQGMDEQFF.

Written as DNA, the CDR3 is TGCGCCAGCAGCTTGGAGGGACAGACGAACACTGAAGCTTTCTTT. Its translation: CASSLEGQTNTEAFF. The chain couples TRBV5-1 to TRBJ1-1; TRBD1 matches 7 bases. The CDR3 loop spans 15 amino acids. V was clipped by 0 bases and J by 1 base; unmatched bases: 3. Germline V gene lookup returns CDR1 SGHRS and CDR2 YFSETQ.

The J gene is TRBJ1-2, the V gene TRBV19, with 7 bases matching TRBD1. This CDR3 has 13 amino acids. V dropped 5 bases and J dropped 3; count of bases not matched to a gene: 3. Germline values: CDR1 LNHDA, CDR2 SQIVND (reference sequence). Written as DNA, the CDR3 is TGTGCCAGTAGTCCTGGGACAGACTATGGCTACACCTTC. Its protein product is CASSPGTDYGYTF. The whole variable domain, filled in from reference TRBV19 and TRBJ1-2, reads DGGITQSPKYLFRKEGQNVTLSCEQNLNHDAMYWYRQDPGQGLRLIYYSQIVNDFQKGDIAEGYSVSREKKESFPLTVTSAQKNPTAFYLCASSPGTDYGYTFGSGTRLTVV.

The genes are TRBV25-1 and TRBJ1-5; perhaps TRBD1 as D (5 bases). Germline V lookup: CDR1 MGHDK, CDR2 SYGVNS. The CDR3 length is 14 residues. Between the trimmed V and J ends, which lost 4 bases and 6 bases, there was a span of 13 bases. The DNA for the CDR3 is TGTGCCAGCAGTGGGATGGGGGGTTCTCAGCCCCAGCATTTT. Protein product: CASSGMGGSQPQHF.

The chain uses TRBV27 and TRBJ1-6, with D unresolved. Between the trimmed V and J ends, which lost 6 bases and 6 bases, there was a span of 18 bases. The germline CDR1 and CDR2 sequences are MNHEY and SMNVEV (reference sequence). There are 16 residues in the CDR3. The CDR3 DNA sequence: TGTGCCAGCAGCCAGTTAGGAGTCCACGCTAATTCACCCCTCCACTTT. This gives the protein CASSQLGVHANSPLHF.

The chain has TRBV4-2 and TRBJ2-5; D gene uncertain. V was trimmed by 5 bases and J by 5 bases, leaving 12 bases between them. The CDR3 runs to 13 residues. Germline V CDR1 and CDR2: LGHNA, YNFKEQ. The CDR3 here is CASSASEWETQYF. CDR3 DNA: TGTGCCAGCAGCGCATCCGAGTGGGAGACCCAGTACTTC.

In this sample, this clone turned up a few times. The chain is built from TRBV11-2 and TRBJ2-5, with 9 bases lining up with TRBD2. The J segment lost 9 bases and the V segment lost 5 bases, leaving 16 bases of the junction unmatched. Germline values: CDR1 SGHAT, CDR2 FQNNGV. The CDR3 contains 16 residues. The CDR3 DNA is TGTGCCAGCAGCAAACTAGCGGGTGAACCTCGTGGGGCCCAGTACTTC. This encodes CASSKLAGEPRGAQYF.

The chain couples TRBV27 to TRBJ2-3; tentatively, D is TRBD2 (6 bases). There are 15 residues in the CDR3. Per the germline V gene, CDR1 is MNHEY and CDR2 is SMNVEV (reference sequence). V was clipped by 3 bases and J by 0 bases, with 10 bases between them. The CDR3 DNA reads as TGTGCCAGCAGTTTTGCAGCGGGTAGCACAGATACGCAGTATTTT. Translating gives CASSFAAGSTDTQYF.

The chain combines TRBV5-1 with TRBJ1-2, with D maybe TRBD1 (6 bases). V lost 4 bases and J lost 5, with 18 bases in between. Per the germline V gene, CDR1 is SGHRS and CDR2 is YFSETQ. The CDR3 spans 15 residues. The CDR3 DNA is TGCGCCAGCAGCCTATCCAGGGGTGAGGAGTATGGCTACACCTTC. Translated, it gives CASSLSRGEEYGYTF.

This clone was observed a handful of times. The chain carries TRBV6-1 and TRBJ2-7, with D perhaps matching TRBD1 (6 bases). The CDR3 is 14 residues long. V gave up 6 bases and J gave up 2 bases, with 14 bases separating them. CDR1 is MNHNS, CDR2 SASEGT, per germline. The CDR3 DNA is TGTGCCAGCAGAATTCTCGGACAGCCCTACGAGCAGTACTTC. Translating it yields CASRILGQPYEQYF.

The chain links TRBV6-4 to TRBJ2-2; D gene uncertain. Germline V lookup: CDR1 MRHNA, CDR2 SNTAGT. Trimming shortened V by 2 bases and J by 6 bases, and 4 bases separated the two germline ends. The CDR3 is 12 amino acids. In DNA form, the CDR3 reads TGTGCCAGCAGTGACGCAGCCGGGGAGCTGTTTTTT. This encodes CASSDAAGELFF.

The chain uses TRBV19 and TRBJ1-2; D might be TRBD1 (6 bases). Germline values: CDR1 LNHDA, CDR2 SQIVND (reference sequence). The CDR3 contains 13 residues. With 7 bases removed from V and 5 bases from J, the gap between germline ends came to 14 bases. This CDR3 is CASTPGGRYGYTF. Written as DNA, the CDR3 is TGTGCCAGTACGCCCGGGGGGCGTTATGGCTACACCTTC. Full variable domain (rest looked up from reference TRBV19 and TRBJ1-2): DGGITQSPKYLFRKEGQNVTLSCEQNLNHDAMYWYRQDPGQGLRLIYYSQIVNDFQKGDIAEGYSVSREKKESFPLTVTSAQKNPTAFYLCASTPGGRYGYTFGSGTRLTVV.

This clone was seen a single time. V and J are TRBV6-4 and TRBJ2-6; 10 bases match TRBD1. The CDR3 is made up of 17 amino acids. The J segment lost 0 bases and the V segment lost 6 bases, leaving 5 bases of the junction unmatched. CDR1 MRHNA and CDR2 SNTAGT come from the germline V gene. In DNA form, the CDR3 reads TGTGCCAGCAGCGATAGGACAGGGGGCTCTGGGGCCAACGTCCTGACTTTC. This gives the protein CASSDRTGGSGANVLTF.

J is TRBJ2-5 and V is TRBV19, with 9 bases fitting TRBD2. This CDR3 has 15 amino acids. Germline V CDR1 and CDR2: LNHDA, SQIVND (reference sequence). Losses at the gene ends were 1 base for V and 4 bases for J; bases not matched to a gene: 4. CDR3 loop: CASSIVSGRGETQYF. The CDR3 DNA follows: TGTGCCAGTAGTATAGTTAGCGGGAGAGGAGAGACCCAGTACTTC.

This rearrangement joins TRBV6-6 to TRBJ1-2; no clear D gene. This CDR3 comprises 14 residues. Deletions cut 10 bases from V and 7 bases from J, with 22 bases between. Germline-derived CDR1 and CDR2 are MNHNY and SVGAGI (reference sequence). The DNA of the CDR3 is TGTGCCACCCTAGACGGGAACCCCTTCGGTGGCTACACCTTC. Protein sequence: CATLDGNPFGGYTF.

The V and J genes are TRBV7-8 and TRBJ2-3, with 15 positions matching TRBD2. Germline CDR1 reads SGHVS; CDR2 reads FQNEAQ. The CDR3 is made up of 19 amino acids. Trimming cost V 5 bases and J 0 bases; bases outside gene matches: 9. CDR3 DNA: TGTGCCAGCAGCCCGGGACTAGCGGGAGGTCCTCTGAGCACAGATACGCAGTATTTT. Protein product: CASSPGLAGGPLSTDTQYF. The whole variable domain, remainder taken from reference TRBV7-8 and TRBJ2-3, is GAGVSQSPRYKVAKRGQDVALRCDPISGHVSLFWYQQALGQGPEFLTYFQNEAQLDKSGLPSDRFFAERPEGSVSTLKIQRTQQEDSAVYLCASSPGLAGGPLSTDTQYFGPGTRLTVL.

The chain links TRBV19 to TRBJ2-1; 10 positions match TRBD2. The CDR3 contains 16 residues. V dropped 5 bases and J dropped 1; count of bases not matched to a gene: 5. Per germline, CDR1 LNHDA and CDR2 SQIVND (reference sequence). The CDR3 DNA reads TGTGCCAGTAGTTTAAGGACTAGCGGTTCCTACAATGAGCAGTTCTTC. Protein product: CASSLRTSGSYNEQFF.

The chain joins TRBV5-4 to TRBJ2-3; no reliable D call. CDR1 is SGHNT, CDR2 YYREEE, per germline (reference sequence). The CDR3 covers 15 residues. V was shortened by 4 bases and J by 2 bases, with 14 bases between the two germline ends. Here the CDR3 DNA reads TGTGCCAGCAGCCTAAATGCGGAGAACACAGATACGCAGTATTTT. Translated: CASSLNAENTDTQYF. The full variable domain, its missing parts supplied by reference TRBV5-4 and TRBJ2-3, is ETGVTQSPTHLIKTRGQQVTLRCSSQSGHNTVSWYQQALGQGPQFIFQYYREEENGRGNFPPRFSGLQFPNYSSELNVNALELDDSALYLCASSLNAENTDTQYFGPGTRLTVL.

The DNA of the CDR3 is TGTGCCAGCAGCCGCCCGGGAGCTGAGCAGTTCTTC. Protein sequence: CASSRPGAEQFF. V usage is TRBV7-3 and J usage is TRBJ2-1, with D tentatively TRBD2 (6 bases). CDR3 length: 12 residues. V lost 5 bases to trimming and J lost 9 bases, with 11 bases between them. Germline loops: CDR1 SGHTA, CDR2 FQGTGA. Combining the CDR3 with reference TRBV7-3 and TRBJ2-1 gives the whole variable domain GAGVSQTPSNKVTEKGKYVELRCDPISGHTALYWYRQSLGQGPEFLIYFQGTGAADDSGLPNDRFFAVRPEGSVSTLKIQRTERGDSAVYLCASSRPGAEQFFGPGTRLTVL.

J is TRBJ2-1 and V is TRBV5-1; D is possibly TRBD2 (6 bases). Trimming removed 4 bases at V and 13 bases at J, with 18 bases between. The CDR3 totals 13 residues. Germline V gives CDR1 SGHRS, CDR2 YFSETQ. CDR3 residues: CASSPLGGSGQFF. CDR3 sequence (DNA): TGCGCCAGCAGCCCCCTCGGGGGTTCTGGACAGTTCTTC. The full variable domain, completed using reference TRBV5-1 and TRBJ2-1, is KAGVTQTPRYLIKTRGQQVTLSCSPISGHRSVSWYQQTPGQGLQFLFEYFSETQRNKGNFPGRFSGRQFSNSRSEMNVSTLELGDSALYLCASSPLGGSGQFFGPGTRLTVL.

The gene calls are TRBV13 and TRBJ2-6; D might be TRBD1 (6 bases). The CDR3 runs to 16 residues. Per the germline V gene, CDR1 is PRHDT and CDR2 is FYEKMQ (reference sequence). Trimming stripped 1 base from V and 2 bases from J, with 9 bases between. CDR3 sequence (DNA): TGTGCCAGCAGCTTAGCGTCAGGGGCTGGGGCCAACGTCCTGACTTTC. This sequence encodes CASSLASGAGANVLTF.

The chain couples TRBV2 to TRBJ1-1; TRBD1 might be the D (5 bases). V dropped 3 bases and J dropped 0 bases, with 11 bases sitting between them. The CDR3 has 15 amino acids. CDR1 SNHLY and CDR2 FYNNEI come from the germline V gene. The CDR3 protein is CASSEEGALNTEAFF. The CDR3 DNA sequence: TGTGCCAGCAGTGAGGAAGGGGCTCTGAACACTGAAGCTTTCTTT.